This T cell receptor beta chain was observed in a study of low-dose radiotherapy and immunotherapy resistance in tumors. Study context: Aspirin was taken orally by patients at 300 mg daily for four cycles from cycle 1 day 1.

Time point: before trial treatment. From germline, CDR1 is SNHLY and CDR2 FYNNEI. V lost 6 bases and J lost 7; bases outside the gene matches: 11. The CDR3 runs to 15 residues. Alpha and beta chains were covered, as first-strand cDNA relied on TRAV- and TRBV-specific primers. Over roughly 19 PCR cycles, TCRs were amplified from a constant-region primer and V-primer adapter. Amplification (by in vitro transcription) was performed on isolated mRNA. TCRdb redid the calling of the reads with MiXCR, one entry per CDR3 protein. The data show 80,000 to 90,000 distinct CDR3 sequences, 15% to 20% seen once. This clonotype was seen many times.

Specimen: PBMCs, collected before treatment. This chain connects TRBV2 to TRBJ2-2; 7 nucleotides line up with TRBD1. This clonotype was sampled from a male donor with prostate cancer. The CDR3 loop is CASRSLRGQLGELFF. DNA of the CDR3: TGTGCCAGCAGATCCTTGAGGGGACAGCTCGGGGAGCTGTTTTTT.